This passage covers 26 T cell receptor beta chains from one sample sequenced in a study of cytomegalovirus exposure and HLA in healthy donors. In the PCR, 60 Vbeta and 13 Jbeta primers were used. The repertoire was sequenced with immunoSEQ multiplex PCR; TCRdb's copy has only in-frame clones and lacks some. This sample has around 98,000 clones, with under 75% found just once. The sample taken for sequencing was PBMCs. Source of these receptors: a female donor in good health and CMV-seronegative.

The CDR3 is CASSRAEGIYGYTF. CDR3 sequence (DNA): TGTGCCAGCTCACGTGCGGAGGGGATCTATGGCTACACCTTC. The V call is TRBV18, the J call TRBJ1-2; a possible D gene is TRBD1 (5 bases). The germline V gene encodes CDR1 KGHSH and CDR2 LQKENI. Deletions cut 4 bases from V and 4 bases from J, with 13 bases between. CDR3 length: 14 residues.

This clone occurred a few times. The chain is built from TRBV6-5 and TRBJ2-1; possible D gene TRBD1, 6 bases. Germline-derived CDR1 and CDR2 are MNHEY and SVGAGI. V lost 4 bases and J lost 8, with 18 bases in between. The CDR3 runs 15 residues. This chain's CDR3 is CASSSGSGVGHEQFF. In DNA form, the CDR3 reads TGTGCCAGCAGTTCGGGGTCAGGGGTAGGCCATGAGCAGTTCTTC.

This clone was observed a handful of times. J is TRBJ2-5 and V is TRBV18, with 7 bases lining up with TRBD1. The length of the CDR3 is 13 residues. V gave up 8 bases and J gave up 4 bases; unmatched junction bases: 7. CDR1 and CDR2 (germline): KGHSH, LQKENI. Here the CDR3 DNA reads TGTGCCAGCGCAAATAGGGGGCGAGAGACCCAGTACTTC. Its protein is CASANRGRETQYF. Together with reference TRBV18 and TRBJ2-5, the CDR3 gives the full variable domain: NAGVMQNPRHLVRRRGQEARLRCSPMKGHSHVYWYRQLPEEGLKFMVYLQKENIIDESGMPKERFSAEFPKEGPSILRIQQVVRGDSAAYFCASANRGRETQYFGPGTRLLVL.

This chain uses TRBV2 with TRBJ2-7; 15 bases match TRBD2. CDR1 and CDR2 from the germline V gene are SNHLY and FYNNEI. V was clipped by 4 bases and J by 2 bases; unmatched bases: 6. The CDR3 covers 17 residues. CDR3 sequence reads: CASSAGTSGRNPYEQYF. For the CDR3, the DNA is TGTGCCAGCAGTGCCGGGACTAGCGGGAGGAACCCCTACGAGCAGTACTTC.

CDR3 region: CASSLASDTSGYEQYF. CDR3 nucleotides: TGTGCCAGCAGCTTAGCGTCCGATACTAGCGGCTACGAGCAGTACTTC. The chain employs TRBV7-2 and TRBJ2-7; TRBD2 aligns across 8 bases. V gave up 0 bases and J gave up 3 bases; unmatched junction bases: 7. CDR3 length equals 16 residues. Germline-derived CDR1 and CDR2 are SGHTA and FQGNSA.

The chain joins TRBV30 to TRBJ1-2, with D possibly being TRBD1 (6 bases). Per the germline V gene, CDR1 is GTSNPN and CDR2 is SVGIG (reference sequence). The CDR3 is made up of 12 amino acids. Trimming stripped 6 bases from V and 2 bases from J, with 10 bases between. CDR3: CACEDRNYGYTF. CDR3 nucleotides: TGTGCCTGCGAGGACAGAAACTATGGCTACACCTTC.

The rearrangement joins TRBV12-2 to TRBJ1-2; the tabulated D call, TRBD1, remains unverified against the DNA. TRBV12-2 constitutes a pseudogene. This CDR3 has 17 amino acids. The CDR3 sequence is CASRIRDRGRRAYGYTF. CDR3 nucleotide sequence: TGTGCAAGTCGCATCCGGGACAGGGGGCGCAGGGCCTATGGCTACACCTTC.

This sequence joins TRBV6-5 and TRBJ2-1; TRBD1 matches 7 bases. The CDR3 contains 14 residues. V was pared by 2 bases and J by 4 bases, with 2 bases of the junction left unmatched. CDR1 is MNHEY and CDR2 is SVGAGI in the germline V gene. This chain's CDR3 is CASSYRDRYNEQFF. CDR3 nucleotides: TGTGCCAGCAGTTACCGGGACAGATACAATGAGCAGTTCTTC.

This sequence joins TRBV5-6 and TRBJ2-2; D unresolved. The length of the CDR3 is 11 residues. The germline CDR1 and CDR2 sequences are SGHDT and YYEEEE. V lost 2 bases and J lost 7, with 3 bases in between. Here the CDR3 reads CASSFGGELFF. CDR3 DNA: TGTGCCAGCAGCTTCGGCGGGGAGCTGTTTTTT. Together with reference TRBV5-6 and TRBJ2-2, the CDR3 gives the full variable domain: DAGVTQSPTHLIKTRGQQVTLRCSPKSGHDTVSWYQQALGQGPQFIFQYYEEEERQRGNFPDRFSGHQFPNYSSELNVNALLLGDSALYLCASSFGGELFFGEGSRLTVL.

As DNA, the CDR3 is TGTGCCAGTTCGACCGGCGGGTCCTACGAGCAGTACTTC. This gives the protein CASSTGGSYEQYF. This chain joins TRBV27 and TRBJ2-7; D perhaps matches TRBD2 (5 bases). V lost 9 bases, J lost 1 base, and 13 bases lay in between. The CDR3 length is 13 residues. Per the germline V gene, CDR1 is MNHEY and CDR2 is SMNVEV (reference sequence).

The chain joins TRBV7-9 to TRBJ2-1; D remains ambiguous. Germline V lookup: CDR1 SEHNR, CDR2 FQNEAQ (reference sequence). Trimming shortened V by 3 bases and J by 5 bases, and 14 bases separated the two germline ends. The CDR3 is made up of 15 amino acids. Here the CDR3 DNA reads TGTGCCAGCAGCTTTTTGCCGCGACACAACAATGAGCAGTTCTTC. As protein: CASSFLPRHNNEQFF.

V and J are TRBV6-9 and TRBJ1-2; D uncertain. Germline V gene data show CDR1 as MNHGY and CDR2 as SVAAGI. The CDR3 runs to 15 residues. Trimming shortened V by 9 bases and J by 5 bases, and 22 bases separated the two germline ends. The CDR3 sequence is CARSAPDEGRYGYTF. CDR3 nucleotides: TGTGCCAGAAGTGCTCCGGATGAGGGCAGGTATGGCTACACCTTC.

The chain couples TRBV12-5 to TRBJ1-1, with D possibly being TRBD1 (5 bases). Germline assignment: CDR1 LGHNT and CDR2 FRNRAP. The CDR3 runs to 15 residues. The ends were cut back, 5 bases at V and 4 bases at J, with 17 bases in the middle. The CDR3 spells CASGGSRFGGTEAFF. The CDR3 region has the DNA TGTGCTAGTGGTGGCTCCAGGTTCGGGGGCACTGAAGCTTTCTTT.

Here the CDR3 reads CASSLAGFNQPQHF. The CDR3 nucleotides read TGTGCCAGCAGCTTGGCAGGGTTCAATCAGCCCCAGCATTTT. The rearrangement joins TRBV7-8 to TRBJ1-5, with D maybe TRBD1 (5 bases). The V gene's germline CDR1 is SGHVS and CDR2 FQNEAQ. Trimming removed 3 bases from V and 3 bases from J, with 9 bases in between. This CDR3 has 14 amino acids.

The DNA for the CDR3 is TGTGCCAGCAGCTTAGTTGGCCATACGCAGTATTTT. It yields the protein CASSLVGHTQYF. The rearrangement uses TRBV11-2 and TRBJ2-3; D not resolved. Trimming took off 1 base at V and 7 bases at J, with 6 bases between the two ends. This CDR3 has 12 amino acids. CDR1 SGHAT and CDR2 FQNNGV come from the germline V gene. Full variable domain (remainder filled in from reference TRBV11-2 and TRBJ2-3): EAGVAQSPRYKIIEKRQSVAFWCNPISGHATLYWYQQILGQGPKLLIQFQNNGVVDDSQLPKDRFSAERLKGVDSTLKIQPAKLEDSAVYLCASSLVGHTQYFGPGTRLTVL.

J is TRBJ2-1 and V is TRBV5-4; D is possibly TRBD2 (6 bases). The ends were cut back, 0 bases at V and 11 bases at J, with 12 bases in the middle. CDR1 SGHNT and CDR2 YYREEE come from the germline V gene (reference sequence). This CDR3 spans 13 amino acids. In DNA form, the CDR3 reads TGTGCCAGCAGCTTGGCCGGCGGGACTCAGCAGTTCTTC. Translation: CASSLAGGTQQFF.

This rearrangement joins TRBV27 to TRBJ2-4; 9 bases are a match to TRBD1. The CDR3 is 14 amino acids. J was trimmed by 4 bases and V by 5 bases; bases with no gene match: 3. Germline CDR1 is MNHEY and CDR2 is SMNVEV (reference sequence). Written as DNA, the CDR3 is TGTGCCAGCAGTGCCGGACAGGGGAAAAACATTCAGTACTTC. Its translation is CASSAGQGKNIQYF.

The chain combines TRBV5-1 with TRBJ2-5; D gene unclear. Germline-derived CDR1 and CDR2 are SGHRS and YFSETQ. V lost 4 bases, J lost 0 bases, and 10 bases lay in between. The CDR3 contains 14 residues. The CDR3 coding sequence is TGCGCCAGCAGCGTGTTAGCATACCAAGAGACCCAGTACTTC. Encoded protein: CASSVLAYQETQYF.

The J gene is TRBJ1-2, the V gene TRBV27; the match to TRBD1 covers 7 bases. This CDR3 comprises 15 residues. The V segment lost 7 bases and the J segment 6 bases; nucleotides outside the gene matches: 14. Germline CDR1 reads MNHEY; CDR2 reads SMNVEV (reference sequence). CDR3 bases: TGTGCCAGCACCCCTACAGGGGTTGGCGGGAATGGCTACACCTTC. Its translation: CASTPTGVGGNGYTF.

This clone was picked up one time. The chain has TRBV2 and TRBJ1-2; 9 bases fit TRBD1. Per the germline V gene, CDR1 is SNHLY and CDR2 is FYNNEI. The CDR3 covers 16 residues. V dropped 3 bases and J dropped 2; count of bases not matched to a gene: 7. The CDR3: CASSDNRGQGNYGYTF. Written as DNA, the CDR3 is TGTGCCAGCAGTGATAACAGGGGGCAAGGAAACTATGGCTACACCTTC.

The CDR3 loop reads CASSLKDGGQGSDTQYF. In nucleotides, the CDR3 is TGTGCCAGCAGCTTAAAAGATGGGGGACAGGGCTCAGATACGCAGTATTTT. The chain uses TRBV7-3 and TRBJ2-3; TRBD1 agrees at 9 bases. The germline CDR1 and CDR2 sequences are SGHTA and FQGTGA. V dropped 1 base and J dropped 4; count of bases not matched to a gene: 9. The CDR3 is made up of 17 amino acids. Drawing the rest from reference TRBV7-3 and TRBJ2-3, the complete variable domain is GAGVSQTPSNKVTEKGKYVELRCDPISGHTALYWYRQSLGQGPEFLIYFQGTGAADDSGLPNDRFFAVRPEGSVSTLKIQRTERGDSAVYLCASSLKDGGQGSDTQYFGPGTRLTVL.

In nucleotides, the CDR3 is TGTGCCTGGAGTTACTCCACCGGGGAGCTGTTTTTT. It yields the protein CAWSYSTGELFF. J is TRBJ2-2 and V is TRBV30; D gene uncertain. This CDR3 comprises 12 residues. From germline, CDR1 is GTSNPN and CDR2 SVGIG (reference sequence). Trimming shortened V by 2 bases and J by 4 bases, and 5 bases separated the two germline ends.

The rearrangement uses TRBV27 and TRBJ2-2; 8 bases agree with TRBD2. Germline V lookup: CDR1 MNHEY, CDR2 SMNVEV (reference sequence). The CDR3 length is 14 residues. With V trimmed by 8 bases and J by 1 base, 3 bases remained unmatched. CDR3 DNA: TGTGCCAGCCGCGGGGGGCAGAACACCGGGGAGCTGTTTTTT. It yields the protein CASRGGQNTGELFF.

The V and J genes are TRBV19 and TRBJ1-6; tentatively, D is TRBD1 (5 bases). Trimming left V 8 bases short and J 3 bases short, with 11 bases between. CDR1 LNHDA and CDR2 SQIVND come from the germline V gene (reference sequence). The CDR3 covers 14 residues. The CDR3 loop is CASSGHHYNSPLHF. DNA for the CDR3: TGTGCCAGTTCCGGACACCACTATAATTCACCCCTCCACTTT.

The chain links TRBV30 to TRBJ2-3; D call uncertain. The CDR3 extends over 12 amino acids. Germline values: CDR1 GTSNPN, CDR2 SVGIG (reference sequence). With 4 bases removed from V and 2 bases from J, the gap between germline ends came to 7 bases. CDR3 nucleotides: TGTGCCTGGACCTTCTCCACAGATACGCAGTATTTT. Translating gives CAWTFSTDTQYF. Combining the CDR3 with reference TRBV30 and TRBJ2-3 gives the whole variable domain SQTIHQWPATLVQPVGSPLSLECTVEGTSNPNLYWYRQAAGRGLQLLFYSVGIGQISSEVPQNLSASRPQDRQFILSSKKLLLSDSGFYLCAWTFSTDTQYFGPGTRLTVL.

CDR3 bases: TGTGCCAGCAGCTTAACGTTGGGGACAACAAACTATGGCTACACCTTC. This sequence encodes CASSLTLGTTNYGYTF. V gene TRBV7-9 combines with J gene TRBJ1-2, with D possibly being TRBD1 (6 bases). Germline-derived CDR1 and CDR2 are SEHNR and FQNEAQ (reference sequence). Trimming shortened V by 2 bases and J by 2 bases, and 15 bases separated the two germline ends. CDR3 length: 16 residues.